This T cell receptor (beta chain) was retrieved from a study of OX40 agonist ivuxolimab in advanced cancers. For the wider study: Ivuxolimab was a fully human IgG2 agonistic monoclonal antibody targeting the costimulatory receptor OX40 (CD134). Patients were allowed to have had prior anti-PD-1, anti-PD-L1 or anti-CTLA-4 therapy, and more than 30% of the dose-escalation patients had previously received checkpoint inhibitors. The paper reports the monotherapy dose-escalation portion (N ≈ 52 patients) of the phase I ivuxolimab trial. Intravenous ivuxolimab was administered to patients every 2 weeks at six dose levels: 0.01, 0.1, 0.3, 1.5, 3 and 10 mg/kg. Partial responses occurred in three dose-escalation patients: two with cutaneous melanoma and one with hepatocellular carcinoma. Of the roughly 51 patients in dose escalation, 19 had hepatocellular carcinoma, some 15 had melanoma, 9 had renal cell carcinoma and 9 had head and neck cancer. A male proportion of around 83% and a mean age of around 60 years, ranging from roughly 23 to 79, were recorded for the dose-escalation cohort. The purpose of peripheral TCRbeta sequencing was to test whether ivuxolimab changed TCR sequence diversity and led to clonal T-cell expansion.

This clone was detected a few times. This receptor's antigen is unknown. Within one base of it there is no much larger clone, and no base qualities were kept. Genomic DNA was isolated from the sorted cells so that the TCRbeta CDR3 region could be sequenced. The immunoSEQ Assay was used for sequencing of TCRbeta CDR3 regions. Entries here come from immuneACCESS through TCRdb and include only in-frame sequences with V and J called. Some clones fail to appear in such tables; in the studies checked, an unresolved V gene covers under half of the shortfall, and the cause of the remainder is unknown. The sample yields approximately 76,000 clones; approximately 85% were counted once. The top ten clones comprise about 0.6% of the sample. Findings and caveats that apply to the study as a whole: Which antigens the clonally expanded peripheral T cells were specific for was not determined. Clonal expansion of both CD4+ and CD8+ blood T cells was observed from baseline to week 6 at doses 0.1 to 3.0 mg/kg. In the 0.1-3.0 mg/kg groups, partial responders were among the patients with the lowest normalized peripheral clonal expansion, particularly in CD8+ T cells. After ivuxolimab, more expanded clones were found on average in CD8+ T cells than in CD4+ T cells. Low levels of normalized T-cell clonal expansion were also seen in some nonresponding patients.

The trial excluded patients who had a history of autoimmune disease or who were on systemic immunosuppression. Peripheral blood for TCR sequencing was collected from all dose cohorts at baseline, on cycle 4 day 1, and on cycle 7 day 1. The samples were drawn from a first-in-human, open-label, multicenter phase I dose-escalation trial of ivuxolimab. Adults with locally advanced or metastatic melanoma, renal cell, hepatocellular, or head and neck squamous cell carcinoma were enrolled in the trial. Before TCR sequencing, CD4+ T cells and CD8+ T cells from peripheral blood were sorted into separate populations. This TCR was sampled from an adult with an advanced solid tumor such as melanoma, head and neck, liver or kidney cancer. Source: CD4+ or CD8+ T cells sorted from blood, taken in a trial of the OX40 agonist ivuxolimab.

The DNA is TGTGCCAGCAGCTTAACGAGCAGGGGGGACACTGAAGCTTTCTTT. This codes for CASSLTSRGDTEAFF. The sequence joins TRBV7-8 to TRBJ1-1; 7 middle bases align to TRBD1. The CDR3 runs 15 residues from the cysteine to the phenylalanine. Only the CDR3 part of the read is kept: 45 bases, read in frame from the first base. Trimmed from V: 2 bases; trimmed from J: 3 bases; junction bases lacking a gene match: 6. Sequences SGHVS (CDR1) and FQNEAQ (CDR2) are obtained from the germline V gene.